This TCR beta chain was sequenced for a study of beta chain features in type 1 diabetes. This clone was counted a few times. Other DNA sequences in this sample translate to the same CDR3. The study reverse transcribed the entire isolated RNA, so it sequenced expressed TCRB transcripts. Sequencing was performed with immunoSEQ multiplex PCR; in TCRdb, only in-frame clones are kept and a portion is missing. Of 860,000 or so clones listed, roughly 17% are singletons. Germline-derived CDR1 and CDR2 are SEHNR and FQNEAQ (reference sequence). This CDR3 region has 16 residues. V dropped 1 base and J dropped 0 bases, with 9 bases sitting between them.

V gene TRBV7-9 combines with J gene TRBJ2-2; D ambiguous. The TCR was taken from a young woman in good health. Material for sequencing was naive CD4+ T cells from blood. The CDR3 DNA is TGTGCCAGCAGCTTAGGGTCAGGAGCGAACACCGGGGAGCTGTTTTTT. It specifies CASSLGSGANTGELFF.